This entry is about one T cell receptor (beta chain). Its matching antigen is unknown. Read data end 3 residues before the CDR3 end; the end is taken from the germline J gene. Genomic DNA, averaging around 1,200 ng per sample, yielded TCR beta CDR3 via immunoSEQ. Sequenced by immunoSEQ multiplex PCR; TCRdb stores in-frame clones only, minus some. Here the sample table reports about 34,000 clones. V lost 4 bases to trimming and J lost 0 bases, with 7 bases between them. The CDR3 totals 13 residues. The germline V gene encodes CDR1 MRHNA and CDR2 SNTAGT. The sample is drawn from a study of T cells in women clearing cervical HPV infection. The wider study: HLA type stays a possible confounder, typing being limited.

Broader study findings: Repertoire richness, not evenness, was significantly elevated in CIN3+ cases versus controls. Cases and controls were distinguished at AUC around 0.87 by richness and V genes.

The sequence was collected from a woman between 18 and 75 years old with a cervical HPV16 infection that either progressed to CIN3+ or cleared (not recorded which). The sample taken for sequencing was blood buffy coat. V usage is TRBV6-4 and J usage is TRBJ2-7; TRBD1 might be the D (6 bases). The part of the CDR3 DNA that was read is TGTGCCAGCAGTGGGGACAACTCCTACGAG. It specifies CASSGDNSYE. The whole CDR3 protein is CASSGDNSYEQYF.